This T cell receptor (beta chain) was observed in a study of blood T cell repertoires in COVID-19. Study details: The study drew acute and convalescent COVID-19 samples from the United States, Italy and Spain. The cDNA or gDNA used as material had been derived from T cells, B-cell-depleted T cells, or PBMCs.

From germline, CDR1 is LGHNA and CDR2 YNFKEQ. Trimming removed 2 bases from V and 9 bases from J, with 20 bases in between. CDR3 size: 17 residues. Two negative PCRs, clearance, or symptom resolution characterized the recovered Cohort 3 donors. Under the authors' procedure: The assay estimated nucleated cells by amplifying reference gene primers. Libraries were prepared by immunoSEQ multiplex PCR; TCRdb keeps only in-frame clonotypes and omits some of them. Clone size and the V and J calls come from that table; the DNA yielded D and trimming. The table records about 320,000 clones, roughly 90% of them present only once.

Source material: PBMCs or T cells enriched from blood (not recorded which). The source of this sequence is a man aged 55 to 69 who had recovered from COVID-19. This chain joins TRBV4-2 and TRBJ1-6; D is ambiguous. In DNA, the CDR3 is TGTGCCAGCAGCCAAAAGTTGGCAGGCCAGGCATTTTCACCCCTCCACTTT. It encodes CASSQKLAGQAFSPLHF.